This T cell receptor beta chain was found in a study of siplizumab effects on memory and regulatory T cells. Trimming stripped 4 bases from V and 5 bases from J, with 12 bases between. CDR3 length: 13 residues. Germline V gene data show CDR1 as SGHAT and CDR2 as FQDESV (reference sequence). Clones were read by immunoSEQ multiplex PCR, and TCRdb kept only the in-frame ones, dropping some. The table includes 90,000 to 150,000 clones, 93% detected once. Material for sequencing was non-Treg CD4+ T cells sorted from blood. The sequence derives from a human donor in good health. The V and J genes are TRBV11-1 and TRBJ2-7; the D gene is possibly TRBD1 (5 bases). The CDR3 spells CASSSGFSHEQYF. DNA of the CDR3: TGTGCCAGCAGCTCAGGGTTTTCCCACGAGCAGTACTTC.